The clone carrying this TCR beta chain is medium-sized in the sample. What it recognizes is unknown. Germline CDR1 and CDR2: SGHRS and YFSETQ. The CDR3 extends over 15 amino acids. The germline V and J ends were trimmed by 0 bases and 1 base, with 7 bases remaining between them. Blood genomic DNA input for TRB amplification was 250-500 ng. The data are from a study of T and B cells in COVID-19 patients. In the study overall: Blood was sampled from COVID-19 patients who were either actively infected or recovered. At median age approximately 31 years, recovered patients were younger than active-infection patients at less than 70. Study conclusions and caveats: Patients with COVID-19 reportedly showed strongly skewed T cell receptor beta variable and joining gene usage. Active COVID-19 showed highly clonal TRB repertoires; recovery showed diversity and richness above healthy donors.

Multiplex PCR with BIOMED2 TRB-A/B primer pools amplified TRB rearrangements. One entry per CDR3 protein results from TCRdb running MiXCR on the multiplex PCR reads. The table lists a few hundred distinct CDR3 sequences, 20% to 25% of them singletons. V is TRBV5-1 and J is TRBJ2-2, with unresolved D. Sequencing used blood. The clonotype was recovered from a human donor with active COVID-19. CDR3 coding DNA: TGCGCCAGCAGCTTGGAAAACTTGAACACCGGGGAGCTGTTTTTT. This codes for CASSLENLNTGELFF.